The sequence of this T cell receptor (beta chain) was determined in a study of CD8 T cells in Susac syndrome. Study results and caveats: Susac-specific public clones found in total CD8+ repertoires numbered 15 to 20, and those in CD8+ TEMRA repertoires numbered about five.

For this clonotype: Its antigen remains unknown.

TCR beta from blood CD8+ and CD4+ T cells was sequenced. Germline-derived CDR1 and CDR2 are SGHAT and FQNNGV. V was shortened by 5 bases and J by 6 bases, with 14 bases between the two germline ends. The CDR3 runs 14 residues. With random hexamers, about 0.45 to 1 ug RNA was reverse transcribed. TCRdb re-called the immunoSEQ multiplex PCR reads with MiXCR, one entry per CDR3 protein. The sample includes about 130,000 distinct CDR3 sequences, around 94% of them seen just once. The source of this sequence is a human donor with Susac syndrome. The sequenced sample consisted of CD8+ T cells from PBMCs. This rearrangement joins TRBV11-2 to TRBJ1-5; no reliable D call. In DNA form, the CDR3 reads TGTGCCAGCAGCGCCTGGGGTGGCGGTCAGCCCCAGCATTTT. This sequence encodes CASSAWGGGQPQHF. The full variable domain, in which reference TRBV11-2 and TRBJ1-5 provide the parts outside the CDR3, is EAGVAQSPRYKIIEKRQSVAFWCNPISGHATLYWYQQILGQGPKLLIQFQNNGVVDDSQLPKDRFSAERLKGVDSTLKIQPAKLEDSAVYLCASSAWGGGQPQHFGDGTRLSIL.